These 7 T cell receptor beta chains were sequenced from one sample in a study of cytomegalovirus exposure and HLA in healthy donors. The PCR had 60 Vbeta and 13 Jbeta primers. Here immunoSEQ multiplex PCR was the method, and the copy in TCRdb shows in-frame clones only, minus some. Here the sample table reports 190,000 or so clones. The source material was PBMCs. Source of these receptors: a boy aged 5-17 years in good health and CMV-seronegative.

V and J are TRBV4-1 and TRBJ1-5, with D tentatively TRBD1 (5 bases). CDR1 and CDR2 (germline): MGHRA, YSYEKL. CDR3 length equals 17 residues. Trimming shortened V by 3 bases and J by 0 bases, and 15 bases separated the two germline ends. In DNA, the CDR3 is TGCGCCAGCAGCCAGGTTACCAATCAGGGTAGCAATCAGCCCCAGCATTTT. It translates to CASSQVTNQGSNQPQHF.

On this clone: The same CDR3 also results from other DNA sequences found in this sample. The chain recombines TRBV7-2 with TRBJ1-5; maybe TRBD1 (6 bases). The V gene's germline CDR1 is SGHTA and CDR2 FQGNSA. Trimming took off 4 bases at V and 4 bases at J, with 8 bases between the two ends. The CDR3 runs to 13 residues. CDR3 DNA: TGTGCCAGCAGCTCTGGACAGAATCAGCCCCAGCATTTT. Residues: CASSSGQNQPQHF.

The V and J genes are TRBV7-2 and TRBJ2-1; 9 nucleotides align to TRBD1. Germline V gives CDR1 SGHTA, CDR2 FQGNSA. The V gene end was trimmed by 7 bases and the J gene end by 3 bases; junction bases not matched to a gene: 7. This CDR3 spans 15 amino acids. Written as DNA, the CDR3 is TGTGCCAGCACCCGGGACAGGGTGAACTACAATGAGCAGTTCTTC. It encodes CASTRDRVNYNEQFF.

To note about this clone: This sample includes further DNA sequences coding for the same CDR3. The chain couples TRBV5-6 to TRBJ2-7; D not resolved. CDR3 length: 14 residues. V lost 0 bases to trimming and J lost 2 bases, with 9 bases between them. Germline values: CDR1 SGHDT, CDR2 YYEEEE. Here the CDR3 DNA reads TGTGCCAGCAGCTTGGGTCAGGCGACCTACGAGCAGTACTTC. Its translation is CASSLGQATYEQYF.

The rearrangement uses TRBV6-5 and TRBJ2-7; D is unresolved. CDR1 is MNHEY and CDR2 is SVGAGI in the germline V gene. This CDR3 comprises 13 residues. V lost 6 bases and J 3 bases, leaving 12 bases between the germline ends. CDR3 bases: TGTGCCAGCAGGTCCCACAGCCTCTACGAGCAGTACTTC. Protein: CASRSHSLYEQYF.

V and J are TRBV10-3 and TRBJ1-3; D is ambiguous. CDR1 and CDR2 from the germline V gene are ENHRY and SYGVKD. V dropped 0 bases and J dropped 0 bases, with 6 bases sitting between them. The CDR3 spans 15 residues. The CDR3, as DNA: TGTGCCATCAGTGAGTCCGGGAACTCTGGAAACACCATATATTTT. Its protein is CAISESGNSGNTIYF.

This sequence joins TRBV9 and TRBJ1-6; D remains ambiguous. V lost 0 bases, J lost 8 bases, and 9 bases lay in between. This CDR3 has 14 amino acids. Germline lookup yields CDR1 SGDLS and CDR2 YYNGEE. CDR3: CASSVAGDDSPLHF. The CDR3, as DNA: TGTGCCAGCAGCGTAGCGGGAGATGATTCACCCCTCCACTTT.